The 17 T cell receptor beta chains below come from one sample, sequenced in a study of type 1 regulatory T cells. The antigens for these receptors are not known. TCRdb called the reads again in MiXCR, with one record for every CDR3 protein. Of about 42,000 distinct CDR3 sequences listed, 12% are singletons. Sequenced material: cultured non-Tr1 T cells, either the whole culture or a sorted T cell fraction (not recorded which). The receptor set was obtained from a human donor in good health.

This chain joins TRBV5-1 and TRBJ1-1; 8 bases line up with TRBD1. In germline, CDR1 is SGHRS, CDR2 YFSETQ. The ends lost 4 bases at V and 4 bases at J; junction bases unmatched: 6. The CDR3 runs 14 residues. CDR3 protein: CASSATGGSTEAFF. CDR3 DNA sequence: TGCGCCAGCAGCGCCACAGGGGGGAGCACTGAAGCTTTCTTT.

The chain links TRBV6-5 to TRBJ2-2; TRBD1 is a possible D gene (5 bases). Between the trimmed V and J ends, which lost 2 bases and 5 bases, there was a span of 15 bases. Germline V gene lookup returns CDR1 MNHEY and CDR2 SVGAGI. The CDR3 runs 16 residues. The DNA for the CDR3 is TGTGCCAGCAGTTACACGATGGCAGGGCGGACCGGGGAGCTGTTTTTT. Protein product: CASSYTMAGRTGELFF.

This clonotype has ten or more counts. This chain links TRBV5-1 with TRBJ1-2, with 9 bases matching TRBD1. The CDR3 is 13 residues long. From germline, CDR1 is SGHRS and CDR2 YFSETQ. V lost 3 bases, J lost 5 bases, and 2 bases stayed unmatched. The CDR3 sequence: CASSYDRGYGYTF. CDR3 coding DNA: TGCGCCAGCAGCTACGACAGGGGGTATGGCTACACCTTC.

As for this clonotype: The junction does not match germline at one end; this may be a read error. The rearrangement links TRBV20-1 to TRBJ1-1; the match to TRBD1 covers 7 bases. The CDR3 has 16 amino acids. CDR1 and CDR2 from the germline V gene are DFQATT and SNEGSKA (reference sequence). CDR3 nucleotide sequence: TGCAGTGCTAGAGTTCAGACAGGGTCAGGGGCCACTGATGCTTTCTTT. Its protein is CSARVQTGSGATDAFF.

Comment on this clonotype: One junction end does not reproduce the germline sequence, and a read error may be involved. V gene TRBV24-1 combines with J gene TRBJ2-5; 10 bases are shared with TRBD2. Per the germline V gene, CDR1 is KGHDR and CDR2 is SFDVKD. This CDR3 spans 15 amino acids. The CDR3 DNA reads as TGTGCCACCAGTGAACCTAGCGGGAGCCAAGGGACCCAGTACTTC. It specifies CATSEPSGSQGTQYF.

This clonotype was recorded at least ten times. The DNA of the CDR3 is TGCAGTGCTAGAGATCCGGAGTCAATAAATCAGCCCCAGCATTTT. Its translation: CSARDPESINQPQHF. V is TRBV20-1 and J is TRBJ1-5; no clear D gene. This CDR3 has 15 residues. From germline, CDR1 is DFQATT and CDR2 SNEGSKA (reference sequence). V was shortened by 0 bases and J by 4 bases, with 13 bases between the two germline ends.

The chain recombines TRBV5-1 with TRBJ2-3, with D perhaps being TRBD1 or TRBD2 (6 bases each). Trimming removed 6 bases at V and 0 bases at J, with 20 bases between. The CDR3 consists of 17 residues. Germline CDR1 and CDR2: SGHRS and YFSETQ. This CDR3 is CASNEGGTPFSTDTQYF. The DNA of the CDR3 is TGCGCCAGCAACGAGGGGGGAACTCCTTTTAGCACAGATACGCAGTATTTT.

This clonotype was detected many times. The CDR3 nucleotides are TGTGCCAGCAGCTTCAAGGACAGTTACACCGGGGAGCTGTTTTTT. Encoded protein: CASSFKDSYTGELFF. The V gene is TRBV7-2, the J gene TRBJ2-2; perhaps TRBD1 as D (6 bases). CDR1 and CDR2 from the germline V gene are SGHTA and FQGNSA. V was clipped by 3 bases and J by 3 bases, with 11 bases between them. The CDR3 is 15 amino acids.

As to this clonotype: Germline is not matched at one junction end, which may reflect a read error. V and J are TRBV7-7 and TRBJ2-5; D is perhaps TRBD1 or TRBD2 (5 bases each). From germline, CDR1 is SSHAT and CDR2 FNYEAQ (reference sequence). This CDR3 region has 13 residues. In DNA, the CDR3 is TGTGCTAGCAGCCGGGGCCGGATGGAGACCCAGTACTTC. Its translation is CASSRGRMETQYF.

This clonotype was picked up many times. The chain couples TRBV10-3 to TRBJ2-1; D is possibly TRBD1 (6 bases). CDR1 and CDR2 from the germline V gene are ENHRY and SYGVKD. V shed 0 bases and J shed 8 bases, with 14 bases lying between them. The CDR3 totals 15 residues. CDR3 in DNA: TGTGCCATCAGTGAGTCGGGGGCCAAAGTCGATGAGCAGTTCTTC. Translation: CAISESGAKVDEQFF.

This clonotype was found many times. This chain joins TRBV7-8 and TRBJ2-6; either TRBD1 or TRBD2 may supply D (5 bases each). This CDR3 contains 16 residues. CDR1 is SGHVS and CDR2 is FQNEAQ in the germline V gene. V dropped 6 bases and J dropped 1 base, with 13 bases sitting between them. As DNA, the CDR3 is TGTGCCAGCAGTACAGGAGGATCATCTGGGGCCAACGTCCTGACTTTC. Its translation is CASSTGGSSGANVLTF.

This clonotype is large. The chain links TRBV6-2 or TRBV6-3 to TRBJ2-5; D gene unclear. The CDR3 contains 12 residues. Germline V gives CDR1 MNHEY, CDR2 SVGEGT. V was trimmed by 0 bases and J by 5 bases, leaving 4 bases between them. DNA of the CDR3: TGTGCCAGCAGTTACTCTAAGGAGACCCAGTACTTC. It translates to CASSYSKETQYF.

This chain connects TRBV20-1 to TRBJ1-1; D may be TRBD1 (6 bases). The CDR3 spans 13 residues. CDR1 and CDR2 (germline): DFQATT, SNEGSKA (reference sequence). V dropped 2 bases and J dropped 3 bases, with 10 bases sitting between them. The CDR3 DNA sequence: TGCAGTGCTAGAAAGGGGGGGGACACTGAAGCTTTCTTT. It codes for CSARKGGDTEAFF.

V gene TRBV5-1 combines with J gene TRBJ2-2; TRBD1 agrees at 10 bases. CDR1 is SGHRS, CDR2 YFSETQ, per germline. The CDR3 totals 14 residues. J lost 2 bases, V lost 7 bases, and 2 bases had no gene match. Here the CDR3 reads CASGTGDNTGELFF. Here the CDR3 DNA reads TGCGCCAGCGGGACAGGGGATAACACCGGGGAGCTGTTTTTT.

This chain joins TRBV29-1 and TRBJ1-4; D is ambiguous. This CDR3 has 14 residues. The V gene lost 4 bases and the J gene lost 4 bases, with 13 bases spanning the gap. Germline loops: CDR1 SQVTM, CDR2 ANQGSEA. CDR3 in amino acids: CSVGARAHNEKLFF. CDR3 coding DNA: TGCAGCGTTGGGGCCCGAGCTCATAATGAAAAACTGTTTTTT.

This clonotype has more than one count but fewer than ten. The V and J genes are TRBV7-9 and TRBJ1-2; no definite D call. V was pared by 4 bases and J by 6 bases, with 6 bases between. CDR3 length: 11 amino acids. From germline, CDR1 is SEHNR and CDR2 FQNEAQ (reference sequence). The DNA of the CDR3 is TGTGCCAGCAGCTCGACTCATGGCTACACCTTC. Translated, it gives CASSSTHGYTF.

In this sample, this clonotype turned up many times. The chain carries TRBV20-1 and TRBJ2-7, with D perhaps matching TRBD1 (6 bases). The CDR3 totals 13 residues. Germline lookup yields CDR1 DFQATT and CDR2 SNEGSKA (reference sequence). Trimming stripped 5 bases from V and 3 bases from J, with 14 bases between. The CDR3 bases are TGCAGTGCTGGGGGCCTTACTAGCTACGAGCAGTACTTC. The encoded protein is CSAGGLTSYEQYF.